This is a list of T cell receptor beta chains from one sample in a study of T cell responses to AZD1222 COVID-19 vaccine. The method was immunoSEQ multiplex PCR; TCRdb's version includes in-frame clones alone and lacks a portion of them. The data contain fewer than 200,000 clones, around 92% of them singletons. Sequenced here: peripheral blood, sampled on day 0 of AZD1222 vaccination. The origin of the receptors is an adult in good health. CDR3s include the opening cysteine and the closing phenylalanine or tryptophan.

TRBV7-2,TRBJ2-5,CASSTPLAGGSETQYF
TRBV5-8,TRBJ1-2,CASSGQTGAVNYGYTF
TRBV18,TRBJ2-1,CASSLFPGQKNNEQFF
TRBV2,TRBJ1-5,CASSEMPPPAPQHF
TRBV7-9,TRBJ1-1,CASIQGGQFTEAFF
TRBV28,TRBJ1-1,CASRAGGVTEAFF
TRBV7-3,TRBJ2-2,CASSFTPGLVGTGELFF
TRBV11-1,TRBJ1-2,CASSLLRYHGYTF
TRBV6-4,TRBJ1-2,CASSDSMTGSDYGYTF
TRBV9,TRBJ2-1,CASSVGTGFNEQFF
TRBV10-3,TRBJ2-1,CAISDASGRSSYNEQFF
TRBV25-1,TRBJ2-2,CASSGRGRSTGELFF
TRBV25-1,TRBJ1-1,CASSEYKGETEAFF
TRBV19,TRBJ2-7,CASSIDATSDEQYF
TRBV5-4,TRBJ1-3,CASSLPGTIGNTIYF
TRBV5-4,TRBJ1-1,CASSSGTGRTRTEAFF
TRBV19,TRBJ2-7,CASSSSYEQYF
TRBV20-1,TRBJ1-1,CSASQNTEAFF
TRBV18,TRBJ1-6,CASSPVATANSPLHF
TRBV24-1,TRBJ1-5,CATSDSDAQGYNQPQHF
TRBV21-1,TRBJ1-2,CASSGRDADYGYTF
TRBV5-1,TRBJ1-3,CASSLVGGRSGNTIYF
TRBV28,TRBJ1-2,CASTRTVRTGDYGYTF
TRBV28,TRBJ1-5,CASSMGTPQHF
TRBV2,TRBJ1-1,CASSEREGSTEAFF
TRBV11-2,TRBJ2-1,CASTLREGKGEQFF
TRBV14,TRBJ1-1,CASSQDFVARGDNTEAFF
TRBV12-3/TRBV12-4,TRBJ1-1,CASILSGGTEAFF
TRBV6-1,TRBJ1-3,CASSEAVPGNTIYF
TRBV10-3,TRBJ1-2,CAITPRTGTNYGYTF
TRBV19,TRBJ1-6,CASSVDTRSSYNSPLHF
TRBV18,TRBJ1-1,CASSHGENTEAFF
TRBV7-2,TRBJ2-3,CASSVYRQTDTQYF
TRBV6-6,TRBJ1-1,CASSYPVEVRGTEAFF
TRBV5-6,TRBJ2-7,CASSPLQGGWQYF
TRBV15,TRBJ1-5,CATSRGGGRDQPQHF
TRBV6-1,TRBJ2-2,CASSEIVGPTGELFF
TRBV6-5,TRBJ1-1,CASSYGQGVGEAFF
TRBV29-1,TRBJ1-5,CSVARDINQPQHF
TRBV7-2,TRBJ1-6,CASGDRGGSPLHF
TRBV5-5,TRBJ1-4,CASSSQAGEKLFF
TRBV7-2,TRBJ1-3,CASARSGAHSGNTIYF
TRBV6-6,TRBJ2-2,CATTGGGPGDTGELFF
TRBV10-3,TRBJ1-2,CAISETTVSNGYTF
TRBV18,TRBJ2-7,CASSPGTFSYEQYF
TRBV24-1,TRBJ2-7,CATSDLKVGVRYEQYF